Listed here are 7 T cell receptor beta chains from one sample, sequenced in a study of a mutant IDH1 vaccine in newly diagnosed glioma. Antigens of these TCRs are unknown. Documented time point: week 11, during vaccination. Vaccine doses each comprised 300 ug of mutant IDH1 20-mer peptide, with topical imiquimod. Only in-frame clones appear in the TCRdb table, and some are missing; sequencing was by immunoSEQ multiplex PCR. The data contain 40,000 or so clones, about 83% of them singletons. The sample was PBMCs, taken from a glioma patient whose treatment included an IDH1 peptide vaccine. Every receptor here comes from a man aged 35-49 years with glioma.

V and J are TRBV5-1 and TRBJ2-7, with 9 bases aligning to TRBD2. V trimming: 4 bases; J trimming: 1 base; junction bases outside the gene matches: 9. The CDR3 is made up of 16 amino acids. The germline V gene encodes CDR1 SGHRS and CDR2 YFSETQ. CDR3 sequence (DNA): TGCGCCAGCAGCCCTAGGGCTCTAGCGGGGTCCTACGAGCAGTACTTC. Amino acids: CASSPRALAGSYEQYF.

V gene TRBV19 combines with J gene TRBJ2-7; D unclear. The CDR3 consists of 14 residues. Germline CDR1 LNHDA, CDR2 SQIVND (reference sequence). Trimming removed 3 bases from V and 6 bases from J, with 15 bases in between. CDR3 residues: CASSIRRSTSEQYF. CDR3 nucleotides: TGTGCCAGTAGTATTCGTAGATCCACCAGCGAGCAGTACTTC. Full variable domain (outside the CDR3, taken from reference TRBV19 and TRBJ2-7): DGGITQSPKYLFRKEGQNVTLSCEQNLNHDAMYWYRQDPGQGLRLIYYSQIVNDFQKGDIAEGYSVSREKKESFPLTVTSAQKNPTAFYLCASSIRRSTSEQYFGPGTRLTVT.

The rearrangement uses TRBV2 and TRBJ2-5, with TRBD2 identical over 7 bases. The CDR3 has 13 amino acids. Germline CDR1 SNHLY, CDR2 FYNNEI. With V trimmed by 1 base and J by 5 bases, 1 base remained unmatched. CDR3 amino acids: CASSEVGGETQYF. The CDR3 bases are TGTGCCAGCAGTGAAGTGGGGGGGGAGACCCAGTACTTC.

The rearrangement joins TRBV7-8 to TRBJ2-5, with TRBD2 matching 7 bases. Germline V gene data show CDR1 as SGHVS and CDR2 as FQNEAQ. The V segment lost 4 bases and the J segment 2 bases; nucleotides outside the gene matches: 4. The CDR3 has 14 amino acids. The CDR3 sequence: CASSYREAQETQYF. CDR3 in DNA: TGTGCCAGCAGCTATCGGGAGGCTCAAGAGACCCAGTACTTC. The full variable domain, its missing parts supplied by reference TRBV7-8 and TRBJ2-5, is GAGVSQSPRYKVAKRGQDVALRCDPISGHVSLFWYQQALGQGPEFLTYFQNEAQLDKSGLPSDRFFAERPEGSVSTLKIQRTQQEDSAVYLCASSYREAQETQYFGPGTRLLVL.

This rearrangement joins TRBV9 to TRBJ1-2; D is unresolved. Germline-derived CDR1 and CDR2 are SGDLS and YYNGEE. This CDR3 has 12 amino acids. Trimming took 0 bases from V and 7 from J, leaving 7 bases between them. The CDR3 coding sequence is TGTGCCAGCAGCGTAGCCGGGCTTGGCTACACCTTC. Translation: CASSVAGLGYTF.

This chain links TRBV5-1 with TRBJ2-5, with a weak D call TRBD2 (6 bases). Trimming pared 3 bases from V and 2 bases from J, leaving 17 bases between. Germline lookup yields CDR1 SGHRS and CDR2 YFSETQ. The CDR3 covers 16 residues. This CDR3 reads CASSSKTGTLQETQYF. DNA for the CDR3: TGCGCCAGCAGCTCGAAAACCGGGACTTTACAAGAGACCCAGTACTTC.

CDR3 residues: CASSQDIGWRSYEQYF. As DNA, the CDR3 is TGTGCCAGCAGCCAAGACATAGGCTGGCGGTCCTACGAGCAGTACTTC. This chain connects TRBV14 to TRBJ2-7; D not resolved. Per the germline V gene, CDR1 is SGHDN and CDR2 is FVKESK. The CDR3 spans 16 residues. V lost 0 bases and J lost 1, with 13 bases in between.